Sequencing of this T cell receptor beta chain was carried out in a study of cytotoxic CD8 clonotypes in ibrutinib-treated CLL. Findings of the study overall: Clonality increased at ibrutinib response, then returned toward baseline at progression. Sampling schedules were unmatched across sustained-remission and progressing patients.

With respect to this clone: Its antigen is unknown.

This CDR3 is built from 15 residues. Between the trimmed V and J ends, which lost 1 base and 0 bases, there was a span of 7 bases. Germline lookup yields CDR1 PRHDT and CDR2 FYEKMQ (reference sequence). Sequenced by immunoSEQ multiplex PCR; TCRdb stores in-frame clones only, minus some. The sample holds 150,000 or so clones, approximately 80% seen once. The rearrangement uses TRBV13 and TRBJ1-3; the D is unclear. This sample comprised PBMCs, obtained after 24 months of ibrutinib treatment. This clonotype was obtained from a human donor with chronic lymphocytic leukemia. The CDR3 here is CASSLEGSSGNTIYF. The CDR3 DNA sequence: TGTGCCAGCAGCTTAGAAGGGAGCTCTGGAAACACCATATATTTT.